The text below deals with one TCR beta chain. No antigen is known for it. Sequencing used immunoSEQ multiplex PCR; TCRdb keeps in-frame clones, though not all of them. The sample has approximately 640,000 clones; less than 95% are singletons. The data are from a study of shared clonotypes between healthy human individuals. Study-level background: The cohort had two women and a few men, ages 18 to 49. Study-wide results and limits: Owing to a small donor count, the genetic and exposure-history diversity represented was limited.

Recent vaccinations or acute infections were absent in the healthy HIV-negative adult donors. This CDR3 is built from 17 residues. From germline, CDR1 is SGHNT and CDR2 YENEEA. J was trimmed by 2 bases and V by 5 bases; bases with no gene match: 11. The chain carries TRBV11-3 and TRBJ2-3, with 9 bases matching TRBD2. The sequenced sample was memory CD8+ T cells from PBMCs. Specified subset: CD45RO+ cells pooled with CCR7-negative TemRA cells. This receptor was taken from a young man in good health. Some clones in this sample may be carry-over from other donors' samples. In DNA form, the CDR3 reads TGTGCCAGCAGCCCCCGAGGGCGGGAGGGCCTCACAGATACGCAGTATTTT. It yields the protein CASSPRGREGLTDTQYF.